Below are 10 T cell receptor beta chains sequenced from a single sample in a study of radiotherapy plus CTLA-4 blockade in lung cancer. Repertoires were generated with immunoSEQ multiplex PCR, while TCRdb's copy carries only in-frame clones and drops some. The sample includes some 46,000 clones, around four fifths seen only once; the top ten take approximately 3.4%. This specimen was peripheral blood, taken from a patient treated with radiotherapy plus ipilimumab. These receptor sequences come from a human donor with non-small cell lung cancer who had stable disease on radiotherapy plus ipilimumab.

This chain uses TRBV4-1 with TRBJ2-7, with a possible D match to TRBD2 (7 bases). This CDR3 contains 16 residues. CDR1 MGHRA and CDR2 YSYEKL come from the germline V gene. Deletions cut 0 bases from V and 3 bases from J, with 15 bases between. CDR3 sequence: CASSQEIGGGFYEQYF. The CDR3 DNA sequence: TGCGCCAGCAGCCAAGAGATAGGGGGGGGGTTCTACGAGCAGTACTTC.

The V and J genes are TRBV5-1 and TRBJ2-7; TRBD2 is a possible D gene (5 bases). Trimming shortened V by 7 bases and J by 0 bases, and 8 bases separated the two germline ends. Germline V lookup: CDR1 SGHRS, CDR2 YFSETQ. This CDR3 contains 12 residues. CDR3: CASAGSSYEQYF. CDR3 nucleotides: TGCGCCAGCGCTGGGAGCTCCTACGAGCAGTACTTC.

This clone was found once. CDR3 in amino acids: CASSTGFGNQPQHF. The CDR3 DNA is TGTGCCAGCAGTACAGGGTTCGGCAATCAGCCCCAGCATTTT. The chain links TRBV5-6 to TRBJ1-5, with D possibly TRBD1 on 6 matching bases. Germline CDR1 SGHDT, CDR2 YYEEEE. Deletions cut 5 bases from V and 2 bases from J, with 11 bases between. The CDR3 totals 14 residues.

V gene TRBV27 combines with J gene TRBJ2-7, with a weak D call TRBD1 (5 bases). Trimming removed 8 bases at V and 1 base at J, with 24 bases between. Germline CDR1 is MNHEY and CDR2 is SMNVEV (reference sequence). CDR3 length: 17 residues. The CDR3: CASALSRAPSDSYEQYF. The CDR3 region has the DNA TGTGCCAGCGCTCTGTCCAGGGCTCCTTCGGATTCCTACGAGCAGTACTTC.

This clone was detected only once. The V gene is TRBV11-2, the J gene TRBJ1-1, with 9 bases lining up with TRBD1. CDR3 size: 18 residues. Losses at the gene ends were 4 bases for V and 4 bases for J; bases not matched to a gene: 16. CDR1 is SGHAT, CDR2 FQNNGV, per germline. The CDR3: CASSYLNRTGGKGTEAFF. The CDR3 DNA sequence: TGTGCCAGCAGCTACCTAAATCGTACAGGGGGCAAGGGCACTGAAGCTTTCTTT.

The chain joins TRBV28 to TRBJ2-7; the match to TRBD2 covers 9 bases. The CDR3 is made up of 15 amino acids. Germline assignment: CDR1 MDHEN and CDR2 SYDVKM. Unmatched junction bases numbered 5, after V lost 4 bases and J lost 1 base. The CDR3 nucleotides are TGTGCCAGCAGTTCCCAGCGGGAGGCTTCCTACGAGCAGTACTTC. Amino acids: CASSSQREASYEQYF.

CDR3 amino acids: CASSLGGFGYTF. In nucleotides, the CDR3 is TGTGCCAGCAGCTTAGGAGGGTTTGGCTACACCTTC. The chain joins TRBV11-2 to TRBJ1-2; D ambiguous. The CDR3 is made up of 12 amino acids. Germline V CDR1 and CDR2: SGHAT, FQNNGV. The V gene lost 1 base and the J gene lost 7 bases, with 7 bases spanning the gap.

CDR3 sequence reads: CASSLRGQGVSGTDTQYF. The CDR3 DNA is TGCGCCAGCAGCTTGAGGGGACAGGGGGTTTCTGGCACAGATACGCAGTATTTT. The chain employs TRBV5-1 and TRBJ2-3; 11 bases are shared with TRBD1. The CDR3 has 18 residues. From germline, CDR1 is SGHRS and CDR2 YFSETQ. With 1 base clipped from V and 1 base from J, the junction kept 8 bases outside the gene matches.

The chain uses TRBV9 and TRBJ2-2, with 8 bases lining up with TRBD1. J was trimmed by 1 base and V by 4 bases; bases with no gene match: 6. Germline V gives CDR1 SGDLS, CDR2 YYNGEE. The CDR3 totals 16 residues. CDR3 sequence: CASSFRTGQNTGELFF. CDR3 nucleotides: TGTGCCAGCAGCTTTCGGACAGGGCAGAACACCGGGGAGCTGTTTTTT.

The rearrangement joins TRBV7-2 to TRBJ2-7, with 8 bases matching TRBD2. V dropped 1 base and J dropped 0; count of bases not matched to a gene: 5. CDR1 is SGHTA, CDR2 FQGNSA, per germline. The CDR3 sequence is 16 residues long. The chain's CDR3 is CASSLGLAGNSYEQYF. The CDR3 nucleotides are TGTGCCAGCAGCTTAGGGCTAGCGGGTAACTCCTACGAGCAGTACTTC.